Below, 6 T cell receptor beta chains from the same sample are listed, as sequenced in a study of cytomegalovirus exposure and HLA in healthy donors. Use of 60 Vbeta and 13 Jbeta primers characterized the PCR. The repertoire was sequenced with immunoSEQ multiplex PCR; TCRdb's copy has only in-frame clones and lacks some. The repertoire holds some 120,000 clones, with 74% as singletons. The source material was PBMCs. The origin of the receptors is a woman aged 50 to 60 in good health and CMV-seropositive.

The CDR3 region is CASSQEGGNTGELFF. DNA of the CDR3: TGTGCCAGCAGCCAAGAGGGCGGGAACACCGGGGAGCTGTTTTTT. The chain joins TRBV2 to TRBJ2-2; D perhaps matches TRBD2 (5 bases). Per the germline V gene, CDR1 is SNHLY and CDR2 is FYNNEI. This CDR3 region has 15 residues. V shed 6 bases and J shed 1 base, with 12 bases lying between them.

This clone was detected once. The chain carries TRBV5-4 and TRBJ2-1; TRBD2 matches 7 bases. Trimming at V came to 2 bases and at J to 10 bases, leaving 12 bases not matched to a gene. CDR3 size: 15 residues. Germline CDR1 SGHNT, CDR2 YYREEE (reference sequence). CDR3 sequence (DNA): TGTGCCAGCAGCTTCGGCGGGGGTCACCTCTCCGAGCAGTTCTTC. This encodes CASSFGGGHLSEQFF.

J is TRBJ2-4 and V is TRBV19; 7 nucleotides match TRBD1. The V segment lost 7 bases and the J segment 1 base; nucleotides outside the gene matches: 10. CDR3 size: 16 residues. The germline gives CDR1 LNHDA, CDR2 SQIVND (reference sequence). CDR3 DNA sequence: TGTGCCAGTACCACAGGGGCGCCCGCGGCCAAAAACATTCAGTACTTC. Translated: CASTTGAPAAKNIQYF.

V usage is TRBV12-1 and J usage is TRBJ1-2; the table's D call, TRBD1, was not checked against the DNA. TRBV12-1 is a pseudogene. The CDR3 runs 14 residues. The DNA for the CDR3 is TGTGCCAGCAGCCAACAGGGAAGAACCGACGGCTACACCTTC. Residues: CASSQQGRTDGYTF.

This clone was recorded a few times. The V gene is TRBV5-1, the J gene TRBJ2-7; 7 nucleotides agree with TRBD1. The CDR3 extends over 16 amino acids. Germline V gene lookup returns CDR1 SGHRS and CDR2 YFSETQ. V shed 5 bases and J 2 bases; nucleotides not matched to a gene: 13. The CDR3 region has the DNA TGCGCCAGCAGGCCCACGACAGGGACAGCAGCCTACGAGCAGTACTTC. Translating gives CASRPTTGTAAYEQYF. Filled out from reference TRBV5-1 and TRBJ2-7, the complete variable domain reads KAGVTQTPRYLIKTRGQQVTLSCSPISGHRSVSWYQQTPGQGLQFLFEYFSETQRNKGNFPGRFSGRQFSNSRSEMNVSTLELGDSALYLCASRPTTGTAAYEQYFGPGTRLTVT.

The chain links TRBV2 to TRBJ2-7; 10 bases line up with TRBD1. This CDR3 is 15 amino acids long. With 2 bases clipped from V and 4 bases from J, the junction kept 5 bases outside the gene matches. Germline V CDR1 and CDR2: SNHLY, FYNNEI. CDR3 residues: CASSERQGAAYEQYF. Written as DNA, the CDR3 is TGTGCCAGCAGTGAAAGACAGGGGGCGGCATACGAGCAGTACTTC.